This TCR beta chain comes out of a study of blood T cell repertoires in COVID-19. TCRdb keeps only in-frame clones here, not all; method: immunoSEQ multiplex PCR. This table holds 260,000 or so clones, approximately 83% found once. Germline lookup yields CDR1 LNHDA and CDR2 SQIVND (reference sequence). Trimming took 3 bases from V and 8 from J, leaving 10 bases between them. This CDR3 region has 13 residues. The chain joins TRBV19 to TRBJ1-4; D is undetermined. The sequence derives from a woman aged 40 to 55 who had been exposed to COVID-19. Sequenced input: PBMCs or T cells enriched from blood (not recorded which). The CDR3 region is CASSIGLPEKLFF. In nucleotides, the CDR3 is TGTGCCAGTAGTATCGGGTTACCCGAAAAACTGTTTTTT. Together with reference TRBV19 and TRBJ1-4, the CDR3 gives the full variable domain: DGGITQSPKYLFRKEGQNVTLSCEQNLNHDAMYWYRQDPGQGLRLIYYSQIVNDFQKGDIAEGYSVSREKKESFPLTVTSAQKNPTAFYLCASSIGLPEKLFFGSGTQLSVL.